This TCR beta chain derives from a study of CD8+ T cells in alopecia areata (dated 2018 in TCRdb). Library preparation was by the immunoSEQ multiplex PCR assay. RNA was extracted from all samples and reverse transcribed into cDNA, which served as template for TCR sequencing. TCRdb holds this immuneACCESS table with in-frame rearrangements only. Some clones are missing; in checked studies, unresolved V genes explain under half, and the rest has no known cause. The sample contains some 180,000 clones, roughly 50% of them found a single time. The ten largest account for 11% of the sample. The sample's time point, from its label and the paper: less than 30 weeks on oral tofacitinib. The sample's treatment or condition label, decoded: oral pan-JAK inhibitor, 5-10 mg twice daily. The sequencing used CD8+ T cells sorted from blood, collected at week 24, from a patient treated with tofacitinib. These receptors were collected from a human donor with alopecia areata.

The chain links TRBV6-5 to TRBJ1-2, with D possibly matching TRBD1 (5 bases). V was clipped by 6 bases and J by 4 bases, with 12 bases between them. CDR3 length equals 13 residues. Germline CDR1 and CDR2: MNHEY and SVGAGI. The CDR3, as DNA: TGTGCCAGCAGATTGGGGGGTAGCTATGGCTACACCTTC. This gives the protein CASRLGGSYGYTF.